The rows below give T cell receptor beta chains drawn from one sample of a study of T cells in Graves' hyperthyroidism and ophthalmopathy. TCRdb ran MiXCR on the multiplex PCR reads and lists one entry per CDR3 protein. The table shows roughly 420,000 distinct CDR3 sequences, with around 16% occurring only once. Sequenced sample: blood. Source of these receptors: a woman under 30 with Graves' hyperthyroidism. Each CDR3 is given with its conserved first and last residue. Each record gives: CDR3 protein, CDR3 DNA, D gene, V gene, J gene, clone size. The D gene is left open where the match is weak. Clone size is not always given. Where it is, it says once, few, many or a class for expanded clones.

CDR3 protein: CSARDRYNIAKNIQYF; CDR3 DNA: TGCAGTGCTAGAGATAGATATAATATAGCCAAAAACATTCAGTACTTC; D gene: NA; V gene: TRBV20-1; J gene: TRBJ2-4; clone size: few
CDR3 protein: CAISESIQVKTQYF; CDR3 DNA: TGTGCCATCAGTGAGTCGATACAGGTGAAGACCCAGTACTTC; D gene: NA; V gene: TRBV10-3; J gene: TRBJ2-5; clone size: few
CDR3 protein: CASSRNSPNEKLFF; CDR3 DNA: TGTGCCAGCAGTCGGAACAGCCCAAATGAAAAACTGTTTTTT; D gene: NA; V gene: TRBV25-1; J gene: TRBJ1-4; clone size: NA
CDR3 protein: CASRPRAGESNQPQHF; CDR3 DNA: TGTGCCAGCAGGCCCCGGGCGGGGGAGAGCAATCAGCCCCAGCATTTT; D gene: NA; V gene: TRBV6-1; J gene: TRBJ1-5; clone size: many
CDR3 protein: CASSRGTSGRRGNEQFF; CDR3 DNA: TGTGCCAGCAGTCGGGGTACTAGCGGGAGGAGGGGGAATGAGCAGTTCTTC; D gene: TRBD2; V gene: TRBV12-3/TRBV12-4; J gene: TRBJ2-1; clone size: NA
CDR3 protein: CSVHYRRGVTEAFF; CDR3 DNA: TGCAGCGTCCATTATCGGCGGGGTGTCACTGAAGCTTTCTTT; D gene: NA; V gene: TRBV29-1; J gene: TRBJ1-1; clone size: NA
CDR3 protein: CSASEASEKLFF; CDR3 DNA: TGCAGTGCTAGTGAAGCTTCTGAAAAACTGTTTTTT; D gene: NA; V gene: TRBV20-1; J gene: TRBJ1-4; clone size: few
CDR3 protein: CASSLDSRRQGAEAFF; CDR3 DNA: TGTGCCAGCAGCTTAGACTCACGAAGACAGGGAGCTGAAGCTTTCTTT; D gene: TRBD1; V gene: TRBV11-3; J gene: TRBJ1-1; clone size: many
CDR3 protein: CASSSQTAWNAEAFF; CDR3 DNA: TGTGCCAGCAGTTCTCAAACCGCCTGGAACGCTGAAGCTTTCTTT; D gene: NA; V gene: TRBV2; J gene: TRBJ1-1; clone size: NA
CDR3 protein: CASSLYRTQEGEQYF; CDR3 DNA: TGTGCCAGCAGCCTCTACCGGACACAGGAGGGCGAGCAGTACTTC; D gene: NA; V gene: TRBV6-1; J gene: TRBJ2-7; clone size: many
CDR3 protein: CASSYRDNEQFF; CDR3 DNA: TGTGCCAGCAGCTACCGGGACAATGAGCAGTTCTTC; D gene: NA; V gene: TRBV9; J gene: TRBJ2-1; clone size: few
CDR3 protein: CASGPPWTGDEQYF; CDR3 DNA: TGTGCTAGTGGCCCTCCCTGGACAGGGGACGAGCAGTACTTC; D gene: TRBD1; V gene: TRBV12-5; J gene: TRBJ2-7; clone size: many
CDR3 protein: CAISPSGGGGRNEQFF; CDR3 DNA: TGTGCCATCAGTCCCTCTGGCGGGGGGGGTAGGAATGAGCAGTTCTTC; D gene: TRBD2; V gene: TRBV10-3; J gene: TRBJ2-1; clone size: many
CDR3 protein: CASSLAGGEGYTF; CDR3 DNA: TGTGCCAGCAGCTTGGCAGGGGGCGAAGGCTACACCTTC; D gene: TRBD1; V gene: TRBV5-6; J gene: TRBJ1-2; clone size: many
CDR3 protein: CSVGGRPSTDTQYF; CDR3 DNA: TGCAGCGTTGGGGGCAGACCTAGCACAGATACGCAGTATTTT; D gene: NA; V gene: TRBV29-1; J gene: TRBJ2-3; clone size: few
CDR3 protein: CSATRTGWPYEQYF; CDR3 DNA: TGCAGTGCTACTAGGACTGGGTGGCCCTACGAGCAGTACTTC; D gene: NA; V gene: TRBV20-1; J gene: TRBJ2-7; clone size: many
CDR3 protein: CASSPHEGNNYGYTF; CDR3 DNA: TGTGCCAGCAGCCCCCATGAAGGGAACAACTATGGCTACACCTTC; D gene: NA; V gene: TRBV11-2; J gene: TRBJ1-2; clone size: many
CDR3 protein: CASSFSLGTGSSYEQYF; CDR3 DNA: TGTGCCAGCAGTTTCTCGCTCGGGACAGGATCTTCCTACGAGCAGTACTTC; D gene: TRBD1; V gene: TRBV28; J gene: TRBJ2-7; clone size: many
CDR3 protein: CASSIGLLYGYTF; CDR3 DNA: TGTGCCAGTAGTATCGGGCTTCTCTATGGCTACACCTTC; D gene: NA; V gene: TRBV19; J gene: TRBJ1-2; clone size: few
CDR3 protein: CASSSGPGVGPPLHF; CDR3 DNA: TGTGCCAGCAGTTCCGGGCCGGGCGTGGGTCCACCCCTCCACTTT; D gene: NA; V gene: TRBV7-9; J gene: TRBJ1-6; clone size: NA
CDR3 protein: CASSGGDKTQYF; CDR3 DNA: TGTGCCAGCAGCGGGGGGGATAAGACCCAGTACTTC; D gene: NA; V gene: TRBV9; J gene: TRBJ2-5; clone size: few
CDR3 protein: CASRRDSQRQFF; CDR3 DNA: TGTGCCAGCAGAAGGGACTCCCAGAGGCAGTTCTTC; D gene: NA; V gene: TRBV28; J gene: TRBJ2-1; clone size: many
CDR3 protein: CASSSGNQQSTREQYF; CDR3 DNA: TGTGCCAGCAGTTCCGGAAACCAACAATCAACCCGGGAGCAGTACTTC; D gene: NA; V gene: TRBV12-3/TRBV12-4; J gene: TRBJ2-7; clone size: NA
CDR3 protein: CAWTHLHEQYF; CDR3 DNA: TGTGCCTGGACCCACCTCCACGAGCAGTACTTC; D gene: NA; V gene: TRBV30; J gene: TRBJ2-7; clone size: NA
CDR3 protein: CAISSLNTEAFF; CDR3 DNA: TGTGCCATCTCCAGTCTTAACACTGAAGCTTTCTTT; D gene: NA; V gene: TRBV10-3; J gene: TRBJ1-1; clone size: NA
CDR3 protein: CASSRDLYQETQYF; CDR3 DNA: TGTGCCAGCAGTCGAGACTTGTACCAAGAGACCCAGTACTTC; D gene: NA; V gene: TRBV27; J gene: TRBJ2-5; clone size: many
CDR3 protein: CASSQGLISNQPQHF; CDR3 DNA: TGTGCCAGCAGTCAGGGACTTATTAGCAATCAGCCCCAGCATTTT; D gene: NA; V gene: TRBV12-3/TRBV12-4; J gene: TRBJ1-5; clone size: many
CDR3 protein: CASSLMLTTGELFF; CDR3 DNA: TGTGCCAGCAGTTTAATGCTGACTACCGGGGAGCTGTTTTTT; D gene: NA; V gene: TRBV12-3/TRBV12-4; J gene: TRBJ2-2; clone size: many